This TCR beta chain is drawn from a study of blood T cell repertoires in COVID-19. Turning to the study itself: The analysed material was cDNA or gDNA that came from T cells, B-cell-depleted T cells, or PBMCs.

Original handling: The assay estimated nucleated cells by amplifying reference gene primers. Generated by immunoSEQ multiplex PCR, the TCRdb table keeps only in-frame clones and is missing some. Clone size and the V and J calls come from that table; the DNA yielded D and trimming. The sample lists about 240,000 clones, about 81% seen once, with 12% in the top ten. Germline-derived CDR1 and CDR2 are SGHNT and YYREEE (reference sequence). This CDR3 spans 16 amino acids. V was cut by 4 bases and J by 6 bases, with 21 bases left in between. V is TRBV5-4 and J is TRBJ2-3; D may be TRBD2 (7 bases). This TCR was recovered from a woman aged 55-75 years with active or convalescent COVID-19. The specimen sequenced was peripheral blood. The CDR3 nucleotides read TGTGCCAGCAGCCCCTATGGGCGGGGGAGGGGGGATACGCAGTATTTT. It yields the protein CASSPYGRGRGDTQYF.